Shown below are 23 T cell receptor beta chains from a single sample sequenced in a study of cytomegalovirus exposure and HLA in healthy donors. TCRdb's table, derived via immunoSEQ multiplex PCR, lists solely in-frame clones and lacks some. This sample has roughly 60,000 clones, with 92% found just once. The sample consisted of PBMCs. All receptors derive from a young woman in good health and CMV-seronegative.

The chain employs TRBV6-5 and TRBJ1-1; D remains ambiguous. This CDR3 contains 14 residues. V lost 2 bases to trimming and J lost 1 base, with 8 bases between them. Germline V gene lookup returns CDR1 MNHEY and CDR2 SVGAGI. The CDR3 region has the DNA TGTGCCAGCAGTTACGGGAGTACGAACACTGAAGCTTTCTTT. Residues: CASSYGSTNTEAFF.

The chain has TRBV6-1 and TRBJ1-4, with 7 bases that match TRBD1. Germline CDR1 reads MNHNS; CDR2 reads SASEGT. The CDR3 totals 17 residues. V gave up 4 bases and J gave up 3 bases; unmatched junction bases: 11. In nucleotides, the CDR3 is TGTGCCAGCAGTGGTTTGACAGGGTTTAGGGCTAATGAAAAACTGTTTTTT. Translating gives CASSGLTGFRANEKLFF.

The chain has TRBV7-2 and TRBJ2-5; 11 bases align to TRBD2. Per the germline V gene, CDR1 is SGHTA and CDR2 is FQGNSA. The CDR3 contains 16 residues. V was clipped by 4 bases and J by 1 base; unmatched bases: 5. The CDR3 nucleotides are TGTGCCAGCAGCTGGGGTGGGACTAGCGGCCAAGAGACCCAGTACTTC. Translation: CASSWGGTSGQETQYF. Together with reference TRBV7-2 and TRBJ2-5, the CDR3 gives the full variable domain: GAGVSQSPSNKVTEKGKDVELRCDPISGHTALYWYRQSLGQGLEFLIYFQGNSAPDKSGLPSDRFSAERTGGSVSTLTIQRTQQEDSAVYLCASSWGGTSGQETQYFGPGTRLLVL.

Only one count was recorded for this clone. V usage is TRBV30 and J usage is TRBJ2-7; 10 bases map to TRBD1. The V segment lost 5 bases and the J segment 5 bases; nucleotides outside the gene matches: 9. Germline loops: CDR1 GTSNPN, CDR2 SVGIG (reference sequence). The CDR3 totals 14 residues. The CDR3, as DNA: TGTGCCTGGGGGAGGGACAGGGGACCGAACGAGCAGTACTTC. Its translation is CAWGRDRGPNEQYF.

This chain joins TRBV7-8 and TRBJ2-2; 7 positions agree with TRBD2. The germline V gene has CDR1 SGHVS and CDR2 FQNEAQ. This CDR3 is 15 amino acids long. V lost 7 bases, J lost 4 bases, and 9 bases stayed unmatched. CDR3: CASTTLWGGTGELFF. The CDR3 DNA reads TGTGCCAGCACCACCCTGTGGGGGGGCACCGGGGAGCTGTTTTTT.

The CDR3: CASRGGEKLFF. In DNA, the CDR3 is TGTGCCAGCAGGGGAGGGGAAAAACTGTTTTTT. The V gene is TRBV2, the J gene TRBJ1-4; D gene ambiguous. CDR3 size: 11 residues. In germline, CDR1 is SNHLY, CDR2 FYNNEI. V dropped 6 bases and J dropped 8 bases, with 7 bases sitting between them.

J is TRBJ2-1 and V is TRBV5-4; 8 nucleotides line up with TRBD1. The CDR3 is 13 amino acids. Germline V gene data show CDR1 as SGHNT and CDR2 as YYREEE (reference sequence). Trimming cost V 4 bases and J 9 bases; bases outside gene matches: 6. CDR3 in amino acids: CASSPGQGGEQFF. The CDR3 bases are TGTGCCAGCAGCCCAGGACAGGGAGGTGAGCAGTTCTTC.

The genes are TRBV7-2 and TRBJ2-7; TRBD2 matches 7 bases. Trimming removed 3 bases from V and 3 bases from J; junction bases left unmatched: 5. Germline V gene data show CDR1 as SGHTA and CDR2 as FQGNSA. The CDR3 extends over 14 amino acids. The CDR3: CASSLPSGGYEQYF. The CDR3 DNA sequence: TGTGCCAGCAGCTTGCCCTCGGGAGGCTACGAGCAGTACTTC.

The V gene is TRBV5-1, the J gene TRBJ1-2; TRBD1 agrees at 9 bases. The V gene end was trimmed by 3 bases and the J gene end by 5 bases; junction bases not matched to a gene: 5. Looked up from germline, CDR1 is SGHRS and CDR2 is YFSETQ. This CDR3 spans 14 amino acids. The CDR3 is CASSWAGTGYGYTF. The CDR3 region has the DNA TGCGCCAGCAGCTGGGCCGGGACAGGGTATGGCTACACCTTC.

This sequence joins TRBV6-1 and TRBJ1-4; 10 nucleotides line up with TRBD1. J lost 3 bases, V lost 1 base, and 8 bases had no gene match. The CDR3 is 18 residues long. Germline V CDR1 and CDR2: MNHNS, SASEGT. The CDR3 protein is CASSEGAWTGGANEKLFF. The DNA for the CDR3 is TGTGCCAGCAGTGAAGGGGCCTGGACAGGGGGAGCTAATGAAAAACTGTTTTTT.

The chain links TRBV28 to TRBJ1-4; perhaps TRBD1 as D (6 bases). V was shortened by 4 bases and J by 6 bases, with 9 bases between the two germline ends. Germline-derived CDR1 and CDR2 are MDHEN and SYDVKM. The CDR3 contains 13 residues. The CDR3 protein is CASSSGADEKLFF. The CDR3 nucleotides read TGTGCCAGCAGTTCAGGGGCTGATGAAAAACTGTTTTTT.

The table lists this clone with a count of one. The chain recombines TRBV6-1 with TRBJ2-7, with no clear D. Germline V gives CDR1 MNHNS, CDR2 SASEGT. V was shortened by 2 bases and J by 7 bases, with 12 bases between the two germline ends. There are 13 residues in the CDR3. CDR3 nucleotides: TGTGCCAGCAGTGAATCTCCCTACTGGGAGCAGTACTTC. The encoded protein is CASSESPYWEQYF.

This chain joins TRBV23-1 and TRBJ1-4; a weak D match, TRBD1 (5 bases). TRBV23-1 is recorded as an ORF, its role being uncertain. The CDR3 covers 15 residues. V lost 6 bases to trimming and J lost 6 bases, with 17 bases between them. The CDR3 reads CASRFVWRGDEKLFF. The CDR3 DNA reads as TGCGCCAGCAGGTTCGTGTGGCGGGGGGATGAAAAACTGTTTTTT.

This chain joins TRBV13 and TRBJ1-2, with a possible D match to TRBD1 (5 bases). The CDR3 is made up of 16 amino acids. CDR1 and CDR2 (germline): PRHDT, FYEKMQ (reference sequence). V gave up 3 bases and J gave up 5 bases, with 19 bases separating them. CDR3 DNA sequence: TGTGCCAGCAGCTTTTTTATTGTCAGGGAGGATTATGGCTACACCTTC. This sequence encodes CASSFFIVREDYGYTF.

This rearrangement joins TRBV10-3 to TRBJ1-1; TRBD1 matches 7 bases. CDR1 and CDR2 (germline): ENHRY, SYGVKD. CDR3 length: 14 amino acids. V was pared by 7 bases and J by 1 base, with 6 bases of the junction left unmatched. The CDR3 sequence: CAITPRTGNTEAFF. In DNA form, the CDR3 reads TGTGCCATCACCCCGCGGACAGGGAACACTGAAGCTTTCTTT.

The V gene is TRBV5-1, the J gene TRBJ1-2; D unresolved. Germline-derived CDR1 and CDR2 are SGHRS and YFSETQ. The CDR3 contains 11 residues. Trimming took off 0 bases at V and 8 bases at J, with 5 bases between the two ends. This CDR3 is CASSLGGGYTF. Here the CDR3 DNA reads TGCGCCAGCAGCTTGGGAGGGGGCTACACCTTC.

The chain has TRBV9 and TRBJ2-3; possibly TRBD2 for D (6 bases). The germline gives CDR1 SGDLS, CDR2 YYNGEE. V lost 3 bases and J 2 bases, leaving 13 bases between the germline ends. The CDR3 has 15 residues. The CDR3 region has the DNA TGTGCCAGCAGCGAACTAGCCCTCCTCACAGATACGCAGTATTTT. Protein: CASSELALLTDTQYF.

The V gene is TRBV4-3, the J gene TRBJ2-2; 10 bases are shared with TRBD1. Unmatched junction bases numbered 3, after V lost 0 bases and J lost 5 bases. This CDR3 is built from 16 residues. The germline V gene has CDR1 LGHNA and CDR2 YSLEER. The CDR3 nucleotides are TGCGCCAGCAGCCAAGAATTGGGACAGGGGACCGGGGAGCTGTTTTTT. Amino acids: CASSQELGQGTGELFF.

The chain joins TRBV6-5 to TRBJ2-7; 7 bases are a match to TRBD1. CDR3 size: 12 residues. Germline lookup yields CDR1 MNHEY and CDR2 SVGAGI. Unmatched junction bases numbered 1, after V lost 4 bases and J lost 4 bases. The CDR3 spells CASSSQGYEQYF. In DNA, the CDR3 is TGTGCCAGCAGTTCACAGGGGTACGAGCAGTACTTC.

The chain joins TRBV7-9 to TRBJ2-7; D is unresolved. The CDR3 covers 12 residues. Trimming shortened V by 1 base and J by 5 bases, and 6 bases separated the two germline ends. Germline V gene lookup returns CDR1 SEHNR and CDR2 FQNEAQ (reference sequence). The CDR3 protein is CASSLVQDEQYF. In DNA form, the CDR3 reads TGTGCCAGCAGCTTAGTTCAGGACGAGCAGTACTTC. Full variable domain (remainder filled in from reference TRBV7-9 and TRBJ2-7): DTGVSQNPRHKITKRGQNVTFRCDPISEHNRLYWYRQTLGQGPEFLTYFQNEAQLEKSRLLSDRFSAERPKGSFSTLEIQRTEQGDSAMYLCASSLVQDEQYFGPGTRLTVT.

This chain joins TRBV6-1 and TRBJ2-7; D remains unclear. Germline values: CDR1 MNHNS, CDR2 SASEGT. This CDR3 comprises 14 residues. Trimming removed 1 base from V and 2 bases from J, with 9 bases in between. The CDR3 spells CASSEVLLTYEQYF. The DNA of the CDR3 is TGTGCCAGCAGTGAAGTCCTTCTTACCTACGAGCAGTACTTC.

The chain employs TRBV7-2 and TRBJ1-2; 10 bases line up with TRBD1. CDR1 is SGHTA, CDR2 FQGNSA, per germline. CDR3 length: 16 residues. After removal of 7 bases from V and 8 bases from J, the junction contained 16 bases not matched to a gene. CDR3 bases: TGTGCCAGCACCGGAGGCAGCGGGACAGGGGTTCACGGCTACACCTTC. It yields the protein CASTGGSGTGVHGYTF. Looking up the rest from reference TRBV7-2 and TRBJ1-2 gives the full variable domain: GAGVSQSPSNKVTEKGKDVELRCDPISGHTALYWYRQSLGQGLEFLIYFQGNSAPDKSGLPSDRFSAERTGGSVSTLTIQRTQQEDSAVYLCASTGGSGTGVHGYTFGSGTRLTVV.

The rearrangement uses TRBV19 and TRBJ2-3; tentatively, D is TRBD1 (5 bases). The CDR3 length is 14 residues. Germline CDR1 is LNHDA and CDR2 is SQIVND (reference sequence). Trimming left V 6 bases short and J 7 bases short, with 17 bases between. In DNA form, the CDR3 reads TGTGCCAGTAGAGCCCTCGACAGAGCTTATACGCAGTATTTT. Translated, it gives CASRALDRAYTQYF. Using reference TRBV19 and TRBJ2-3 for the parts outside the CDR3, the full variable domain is DGGITQSPKYLFRKEGQNVTLSCEQNLNHDAMYWYRQDPGQGLRLIYYSQIVNDFQKGDIAEGYSVSREKKESFPLTVTSAQKNPTAFYLCASRALDRAYTQYFGPGTRLTVL.